This T cell receptor (beta chain) derives from a study of blood T cell dynamics during melanoma immunotherapy. As for the study in general: First-line therapy was either pembrolizumab or nivolumab with ipilimumab for metastatic melanoma.

As for time point: pre-treatment baseline. Disease control meant complete response, partial response or stable disease at 12 weeks. No patient had earlier systemic cancer treatment, concurrent immunosuppressants, or another active cancer. This clone has a handful of counts. CDR3 size: 15 residues. In germline, CDR1 is LNHDA, CDR2 SQIVND (reference sequence). The V gene lost 4 bases and the J gene lost 4 bases, with 16 bases spanning the gap. Each bulk PBMC sample had approximately 350 ng DNA loaded. Clones were sequenced by immunoSEQ multiplex PCR, and TCRdb holds only the in-frame ones, with some missing. The sample includes over 10,000 clones, roughly 91% of them seen just once.

The TCR sequence derives from a human donor with melanoma. Specimen: blood, collected from a patient treated with checkpoint blockade. The chain recombines TRBV19 with TRBJ1-2, with no clear D. CDR3 bases: TGTGCCAGTAGTACCCCCCCGCCACGGACCTATGGCTACACCTTC. Translation: CASSTPPPRTYGYTF.